These 4 T cell receptor beta chains were sequenced from one sample in a study of blood T cells in healthy people across ages. It was with a sample-barcoded 5' primer and a J-beta primer mix that a second PCR of about 6 to 12 cycles was run. TCRdb re-derived calls from the 5' RACE reads in MiXCR, one entry per CDR3 protein. The table has approximately 1.5 million distinct CDR3 sequences, 34% seen once; the top ten hold about 11%. The specimen was blood. The receptors here all came from a woman under 40 in good health.

This clonotype was counted ten times or more. This chain connects TRBV5-1 to TRBJ2-3; TRBD2 matches at 14 bases. The germline V gene encodes CDR1 SGHRS and CDR2 YFSETQ. With 4 bases clipped from V and 4 bases from J, the junction kept 8 bases outside the gene matches. The CDR3 is 17 amino acids. The DNA for the CDR3 is TGCGCCAGCAGCCTCCAGACTAGCGGGGGGGCCTCAGATACGCAGTATTTT. Its translation is CASSLQTSGGASDTQYF.

DNA for the CDR3: TGTGCCACCAGCAGAGAGTGGGCTGAGCAGTACTTC. As protein: CATSREWAEQYF. This chain uses TRBV15 with TRBJ2-7; D ambiguous. Germline CDR1 and CDR2: LNHNV and YYDKDF (reference sequence). With 0 bases removed from V and 7 bases from J, the gap between germline ends came to 7 bases. The length of the CDR3 is 12 residues.

The DNA of the CDR3 is TGTGCCAGCAGCTCAATGGTGGGGGGGGATACGCAGTATTTT. It translates to CASSSMVGGDTQYF. The chain joins TRBV7-8 to TRBJ2-3; 7 nucleotides match TRBD2. CDR1 SGHVS and CDR2 FQNEAQ come from the germline V gene. The J segment lost 6 bases and the V segment lost 4 bases, leaving 7 bases of the junction unmatched. The CDR3 totals 14 residues.

The chain carries TRBV27 and TRBJ1-6; D remains unclear. Germline V gene data show CDR1 as MNHEY and CDR2 as SMNVEV (reference sequence). CDR3 length: 15 residues. Trimming removed 5 bases at V and 3 bases at J, with 11 bases between. The CDR3 sequence: CASSIRARYNSPLHF. The CDR3 DNA follows: TGTGCCAGCAGTATTAGGGCCCGCTATAATTCACCCCTCCACTTT.